This T cell receptor beta chain was captured by sequencing in a study of identifying expanded T cells in peripheral blood. Study-wide results and caveats: About 1.2 clones differed between technical replicates, versus about 15 and 19 over time. Variance in clone template counts between approximately two-week samples significantly increased with total template count across all healthy donors.

Notes on this clone: Its target is not known.

Profiling relied on immunoSEQ multiplex PCR, and the TCRdb table lists in-frame clones only, not all of them. The data show about 50,000 clones, over 80% seen once. The V end was cut by 4 bases, the J end by 3 bases, with 12 bases between. The CDR3 has 14 amino acids. Germline V gene data show CDR1 as MNHNS and CDR2 as SASEGT. No infections or other immune events were documented during collection. The rearrangement links TRBV6-1 to TRBJ1-1; tentative D call: TRBD1 (5 bases). Specimen: blood. The clonotype comes from a person aged 18 to 75 in good health. The chain's CDR3 is CASSGPGRDTEAFF. CDR3 in DNA: TGTGCCAGCAGTGGCCCGGGGCGGGACACTGAAGCTTTCTTT.